This TCR beta chain was retrieved from a study of Tregs in tolerant kidney transplant recipients. Across the whole study: A 3-day belatacept mixed lymphocyte reaction, sometimes plus 5-day graft donor restimulation, preceded CD4+CD25+CD127- sorting. Recipient cells were told from donor cells by antibody staining.

Notes on the study in general: The small number of patients limits these findings pending further validation.

This CDR3 has 13 residues. V lost 4 bases to trimming and J lost 15 bases; unmatched junction nucleotides: 11. Germline lookup yields CDR1 SGHVS and CDR2 FQNEAQ. Clones were sequenced by immunoSEQ multiplex PCR, and TCRdb holds only the in-frame ones, with some missing. In the table there are roughly 16,000 clones, about 61% of which are singletons. Remarks on this clone: As yet, its antigen is unknown.

The genes are TRBV7-8 and TRBJ2-1; 8 bases are a match to TRBD1. Sequenced material: Tregs from blood cultured with allogeneic cells. This sequence originates from a human donor in good health. The CDR3: CASSSQPDRAVFF. Here the CDR3 DNA reads TGTGCCAGCAGCTCACAGCCGGACAGGGCGGTGTTCTTC. The whole variable domain, filled in from reference TRBV7-8 and TRBJ2-1, reads GAGVSQSPRYKVAKRGQDVALRCDPISGHVSLFWYQQALGQGPEFLTYFQNEAQLDKSGLPSDRFFAERPEGSVSTLKIQRTQQEDSAVYLCASSSQPDRAVFFGPGTRLTVL.